A single sample gave rise to the 17 T cell receptor beta chains below, sequenced in a study of blood T cells in healthy people across ages. Combining a sample-barcoded 5' primer with a J-beta primer mix, a second PCR ran for roughly 7 to 12 cycles. TCRdb re-called the 5' RACE reads with MiXCR, one entry per CDR3 protein. The data hold 600,000 to 1,000,000 distinct CDR3 sequences, with roughly 25% observed a single time. The same sample was also studied in work on T cells of mothers and their children.

Sequencing was done on a sample of blood. The receptors derive from a boy younger than 18 in good health.

This clonotype was counted once. The chain couples TRBV4-1 to TRBJ2-3; D gene uncertain. The CDR3 contains 14 residues. Germline V gene lookup returns CDR1 MGHRA and CDR2 YSYEKL. V was pared by 5 bases and J by 3 bases, with 12 bases between. The CDR3 DNA sequence: TGCGCCAGCAGCGCTCAGTCCGGGACAGATACGCAGTATTTT. This encodes CASSAQSGTDTQYF.

This clonotype has only a few counts. V gene TRBV25-1 combines with J gene TRBJ1-2; possibly TRBD1 for D (5 bases). The germline V gene encodes CDR1 MGHDK and CDR2 SYGVNS. The CDR3 is 14 residues long. V was trimmed by 2 bases and J by 7 bases, leaving 14 bases between them. The CDR3 DNA is TGTGCCAGCAGTGAAGGACGGGGCGCGGTTGGCTACACCTTC. Protein: CASSEGRGAVGYTF.

This clonotype was observed a handful of times. CDR3 in DNA: TGTGCCAGCAGTTTTCAGGGAGTTTTCGCTGAAGCTTTCTTT. Translation: CASSFQGVFAEAFF. The J gene is TRBJ1-1, the V gene TRBV27; maybe TRBD1 (5 bases). There are 14 residues in the CDR3. V was clipped by 3 bases and J by 6 bases, with 14 bases between them. The germline gives CDR1 MNHEY, CDR2 SMNVEV (reference sequence).

This clonotype was picked up a small number of times. The rearrangement uses TRBV7-2 and TRBJ2-4; D is uncertain. CDR1 is SGHTA, CDR2 FQGNSA, per germline. V dropped 5 bases and J dropped 4 bases, with 6 bases sitting between them. The CDR3 is made up of 12 amino acids. CDR3 sequence reads: CASSRPKNIQYF. The CDR3 DNA reads as TGTGCCAGCAGCCGACCGAAAAACATTCAGTACTTC.

The sample holds a few counts of this clonotype. This chain uses TRBV10-3 with TRBJ1-4; TRBD1 aligns across 9 bases. This CDR3 contains 17 residues. Germline V gene sequence: CDR1 ENHRY, CDR2 SYGVKD. V shed 0 bases, J shed 6 bases, and the junction held 8 bases outside the gene matches. The CDR3 nucleotides are TGTGCCATCAGTGAGTCGATAATTAGGACAGGGGATGAAAAACTGTTTTTT. It yields the protein CAISESIIRTGDEKLFF.

J is TRBJ2-7 and V is TRBV5-5; D perhaps matches TRBD2 (6 bases). V was clipped by 5 bases and J by 3 bases, with 18 bases between them. Germline loops: CDR1 SGHKS, CDR2 YYEKEE (reference sequence). CDR3 length equals 15 residues. CDR3 in amino acids: CASRQGPGLNYEQYF. Here the CDR3 DNA reads TGTGCCAGCAGACAAGGACCGGGACTCAACTACGAGCAGTACTTC.

The table lists this clonotype with a few counts. The chain recombines TRBV3-1 with TRBJ2-1; 13 bases match TRBD2. V lost 4 bases, J lost 7 bases, and 13 bases stayed unmatched. Looked up from germline, CDR1 is LGHDT and CDR2 is YNNKEL (reference sequence). There are 18 residues in the CDR3. The CDR3 sequence: CASSPPPLTSGRGNEQFF. The CDR3, as DNA: TGTGCCAGCAGCCCCCCTCCCCTTACTAGCGGGAGGGGGAATGAGCAGTTCTTC.

The chain combines TRBV28 with TRBJ2-1; D remains unclear. This CDR3 comprises 13 residues. CDR1 MDHEN and CDR2 SYDVKM come from the germline V gene. The germline V and J ends were trimmed by 4 bases and 3 bases, with 7 bases remaining between them. The CDR3 is CASSSDDYNEQFF. CDR3 in DNA: TGTGCCAGCAGTTCGGACGACTACAATGAGCAGTTCTTC. Based on the CDR3 plus reference TRBV28 and TRBJ2-1, the full variable domain is DVKVTQSSRYLVKRTGEKVFLECVQDMDHENMFWYRQDPGLGLRLIYFSYDVKMKEKGDIPEGYSVSREKKERFSLILESASTNQTSMYLCASSSDDYNEQFFGPGTRLTVL.

This clonotype occurred a few times. The rearrangement uses TRBV28 and TRBJ2-2; no definite D call. There are 13 residues in the CDR3. From germline, CDR1 is MDHEN and CDR2 SYDVKM. V lost 2 bases and J lost 4, with 5 bases in between. The CDR3 sequence: CASSLKLTGELFF. CDR3 nucleotide sequence: TGTGCCAGCAGTTTAAAGCTCACCGGGGAGCTGTTTTTT.

The CDR3: CASSLEDGYEQYF. DNA of the CDR3: TGTGCCAGCAGCTTAGAGGACGGCTACGAGCAGTACTTC. This chain joins TRBV7-9 and TRBJ2-5; D is ambiguous. Matching the DNA end better, TRBJ2-7 makes the J call doubtful. There are 13 residues in the CDR3. CDR1 is SEHNR, CDR2 FQNEAQ, per germline (reference sequence).

This clonotype appeared once. This chain links TRBV29-1 with TRBJ1-2, with 10 positions matching TRBD1. The CDR3 runs to 14 residues. With V trimmed by 3 bases and J by 5 bases, 6 bases remained unmatched. The germline CDR1 and CDR2 sequences are SQVTM and ANQGSEA. CDR3 nucleotide sequence: TGCAGCGTTGATGTCCCGGGACAGGGGTATGGCTACACCTTC. This codes for CSVDVPGQGYGYTF. Full variable domain (rest looked up from reference TRBV29-1 and TRBJ1-2): SAVISQKPSRDICQRGTSLTIQCQVDSQVTMMFWYRQQPGQSLTLIATANQGSEATYESGFVIDKFPISRPNLTFSTLTVSNMSPEDSSIYLCSVDVPGQGYGYTFGSGTRLTVV.

This clonotype was seen a handful of times. This rearrangement joins TRBV10-3 to TRBJ1-2; D gene unclear. Germline V gene lookup returns CDR1 ENHRY and CDR2 SYGVKD. Trimming took 6 bases from V and 4 from J, leaving 6 bases between them. This CDR3 region has 11 residues. DNA for the CDR3: TGTGCCATCAGCCCAAGCTATGGCTACACCTTC. Its translation is CAISPSYGYTF.

The chain links TRBV7-9 to TRBJ2-5, with D possibly being TRBD1 or TRBD2 (5 bases each). This CDR3 contains 14 residues. V lost 4 bases and J lost 4, with 13 bases in between. CDR1 and CDR2 (germline): SEHNR, FQNEAQ (reference sequence). CDR3 loop: CASSSAWDPETQYF. The CDR3 nucleotides are TGTGCCAGCAGCTCAGCGTGGGACCCAGAGACCCAGTACTTC.

This clonotype has only a few counts. The chain recombines TRBV7-9 with TRBJ1-2; 7 nucleotides align to TRBD1. Per the germline V gene, CDR1 is SEHNR and CDR2 is FQNEAQ (reference sequence). This CDR3 comprises 13 residues. V was clipped by 5 bases and J by 4 bases; unmatched bases: 4. CDR3 nucleotides: TGTGCCAGCAGCCCTGGACAGGCCTATGGCTACACCTTC. Translation: CASSPGQAYGYTF.

The J gene is TRBJ1-1, the V gene TRBV18; D is possibly TRBD1 (6 bases). Germline V lookup: CDR1 KGHSH, CDR2 LQKENI. Trimming removed 6 bases at V and 0 bases at J, with 14 bases between. The CDR3 is made up of 15 amino acids. The CDR3 loop reads CASSRAGQMNTEAFF. CDR3 DNA sequence: TGTGCCAGCTCCCGGGCAGGACAGATGAACACTGAAGCTTTCTTT.

Only one count was recorded for this clonotype. The chain employs TRBV6-2 or TRBV6-3 and TRBJ2-1; 11 positions agree with TRBD2. The J call may be faulty, since TRBJ2-7 better matches the DNA end. This CDR3 contains 15 residues. Germline V gives CDR1 MNHEY, CDR2 SVGEGT. This CDR3 reads CASSYPTSGSEEQYF. CDR3 bases: TGTGCCAGCAGTTACCCAACTAGCGGGAGTGAGGAGCAGTACTTC.

This clonotype was picked up a small number of times. The chain couples TRBV7-4 to TRBJ1-5; D possibly corresponds to TRBD1 (5 bases). From germline, CDR1 is SGHVT and CDR2 SQSDAQ. The CDR3 is 15 amino acids. V lost 3 bases and J 3 bases, leaving 12 bases between the germline ends. The CDR3 loop is CASSLKTAFNQPQHF. In DNA, the CDR3 is TGTGCCAGCAGCTTGAAGACAGCTTTCAATCAGCCCCAGCATTTT.